The clone carrying this TCR beta chain was observed at least ten times. Amplification targeted the TCR beta CDR3 regions, with RNA transcripts as the source material. First-round RT-PCR used HTBI primers; second-round multiplex PCR followed. TCRdb processed the multiplex PCR reads anew with MiXCR; each CDR3 protein has one entry. The repertoire holds 200,000 to 250,000 distinct CDR3 sequences, about 22% seen once, with approximately 39% in the top ten. The data stem from a study of Graves' ophthalmopathy and Graves' hyperthyroidism. Establishment of the diagnosis relied upon clinical symptoms, serum thyroxine, TRAb, thyroid ultrasound and orbital computed tomography. The ends were cut back, 0 bases at V and 10 bases at J, with 9 bases in the middle. Germline CDR1 is GTSNPN and CDR2 is SVGIG (reference sequence). The CDR3 loop spans 11 amino acids.

The sample comprised peripheral blood. This chain connects TRBV30 to TRBJ1-1; D gene uncertain. The sequence derives from a woman aged 45-65 years with Graves' ophthalmopathy. The CDR3 DNA follows: TGTGCCTGGAGTGTATTCGACGGAGCTTTCTTT. It yields the protein CAWSVFDGAFF.